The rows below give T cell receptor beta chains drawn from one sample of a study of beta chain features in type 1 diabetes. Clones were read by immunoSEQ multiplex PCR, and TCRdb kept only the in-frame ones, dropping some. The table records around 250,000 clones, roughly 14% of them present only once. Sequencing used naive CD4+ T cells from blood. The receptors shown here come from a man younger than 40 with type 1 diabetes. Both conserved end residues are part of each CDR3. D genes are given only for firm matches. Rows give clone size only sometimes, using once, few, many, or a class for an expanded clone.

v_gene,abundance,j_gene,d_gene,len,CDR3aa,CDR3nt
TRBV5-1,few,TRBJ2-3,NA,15,CASSTPGGSTDTQYF,TGCGCCAGCAGCACACCCGGGGGAAGCACAGATACGCAGTATTTT
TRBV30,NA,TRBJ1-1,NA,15,CAWSVPGGFNTEAFF,TGTGCCTGGAGTGTACCGGGAGGCTTTAACACTGAAGCTTTCTTT
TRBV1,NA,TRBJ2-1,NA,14,CTSEVSSSYNEQFF,TGCACCAGCGAGGTTAGCAGCTCCTACAATGAGCAGTTCTTC
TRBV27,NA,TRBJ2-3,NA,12,CASSKRGDTQYF,TGTGCCAGCAGCAAACGGGGGGATACGCAGTATTTT
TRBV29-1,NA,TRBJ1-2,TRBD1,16,CSVEGERQGRFYGYTF,TGCAGCGTTGAAGGAGAACGACAGGGGAGATTCTATGGCTACACCTTC
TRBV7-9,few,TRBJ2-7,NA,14,CASSLDARSYEQYF,TGTGCCAGCAGCTTAGATGCCCGGAGCTACGAGCAGTACTTC
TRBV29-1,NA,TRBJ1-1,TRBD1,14,CSVGDRVGNTEAFF,TGCAGCGTTGGGGACAGGGTAGGGAACACTGAAGCTTTCTTT
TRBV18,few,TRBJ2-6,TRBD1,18,CASSPPGTGTSGANVLTF,TGTGCCAGCTCACCACCCGGGACAGGGACTTCTGGGGCCAACGTCCTGACTTTC
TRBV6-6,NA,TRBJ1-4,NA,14,CASSADSLNEKLFF,TGTGCCAGCAGTGCGGACAGCCTTAATGAAAAACTGTTTTTT
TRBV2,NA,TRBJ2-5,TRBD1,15,CASRSTGGNQETQYF,TGTGCCAGCAGGTCGACAGGGGGCAACCAAGAGACCCAGTACTTC
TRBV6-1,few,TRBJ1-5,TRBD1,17,CASSEIGGQGSNQPQHF,TGTGCCAGCAGTGAAATAGGGGGACAGGGAAGCAATCAGCCCCAGCATTTT
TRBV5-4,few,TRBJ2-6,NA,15,CASSLANFGANVLTF,TGTGCCAGCAGCTTGGCCAATTTTGGGGCCAACGTCCTGACTTTC
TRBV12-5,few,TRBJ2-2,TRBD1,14,CASGPTGGFGELFF,TGTGCTAGTGGGCCTACAGGGGGCTTTGGGGAGCTGTTTTTT
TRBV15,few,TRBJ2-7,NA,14,CATSRVGTVHEQYF,TGTGCCACCAGCAGAGTGGGCACCGTCCACGAGCAGTACTTC
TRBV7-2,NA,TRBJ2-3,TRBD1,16,CASSLEGTGGVDTQYF,TGTGCCAGCAGCTTAGAAGGGACAGGGGGCGTAGATACGCAGTATTTT
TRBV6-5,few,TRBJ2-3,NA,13,CASSRGSTDTQYF,TGTGCCAGCTCCCGCGGGAGCACAGATACGCAGTATTTT
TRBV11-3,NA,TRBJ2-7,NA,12,CASSPSSYEQYF,TGTGCCAGCAGCCCGAGCTCCTACGAGCAGTACTTC
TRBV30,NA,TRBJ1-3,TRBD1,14,CAWTGGFSGNTIYF,TGTGCCTGGACAGGGGGCTTCTCTGGAAACACCATATATTTT
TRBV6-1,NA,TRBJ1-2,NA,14,CASLTGAGSTGYTF,TGTGCCAGCTTAACAGGCGCCGGTTCTACTGGCTACACCTTC
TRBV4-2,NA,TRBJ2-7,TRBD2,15,CASSLEAGGTYEQYF,TGTGCCAGCAGCCTGGAAGCGGGGGGCACCTACGAGCAGTACTTC
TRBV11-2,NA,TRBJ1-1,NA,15,CASSLGSRLNTEAFF,TGTGCCAGCAGCTTAGGAAGCCGTTTGAACACTGAAGCTTTCTTT
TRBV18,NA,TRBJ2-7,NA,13,CASSPDSPYEQYF,TGTGCCAGCTCACCAGACAGCCCCTACGAGCAGTACTTC
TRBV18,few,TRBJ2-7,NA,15,CASSLVRGPSYEQYF,TGTGCCAGCTCACTAGTGCGGGGCCCCTCCTACGAGCAGTACTTC
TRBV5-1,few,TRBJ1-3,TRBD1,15,CASRPTGSSGNTIYF,TGCGCCAGCAGGCCGACAGGGAGCTCTGGAAACACCATATATTTT
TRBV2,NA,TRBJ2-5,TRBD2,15,CASMRGGLEQETQYF,TGTGCCAGCATGAGAGGCGGACTAGAACAAGAGACCCAGTACTTC
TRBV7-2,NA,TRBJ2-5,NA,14,CASSLRQVQETQYF,TGTGCCAGCAGCTTACGGCAGGTCCAAGAGACCCAGTACTTC
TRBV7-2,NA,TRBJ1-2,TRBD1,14,CASSLSGGGYGYTF,TGTGCCAGCAGCTTGTCAGGGGGCGGCTATGGCTACACCTTC
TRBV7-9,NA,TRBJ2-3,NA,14,CASSATREQDTQYF,TGTGCCAGCAGCGCGACTAGAGAACAAGATACGCAGTATTTT
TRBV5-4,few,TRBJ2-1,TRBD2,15,CASSPSGRIGNEQFF,TGTGCCAGCAGCCCTAGCGGGAGGATTGGCAATGAGCAGTTCTTC
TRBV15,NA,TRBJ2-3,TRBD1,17,CATSSSRGRGRLDTQYF,TGTGCCACCAGCAGCTCAAGAGGAAGGGGGCGCCTGGATACGCAGTATTTT
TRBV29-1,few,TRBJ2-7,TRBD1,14,CSVLRTGGGGEQYF,TGCAGCGTTTTACGAACAGGGGGAGGTGGTGAGCAGTACTTC
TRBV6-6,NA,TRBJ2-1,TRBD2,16,CASSSKRGGVMDEQFF,TGTGCCAGCAGTTCAAAGCGGGGGGGAGTGATGGATGAGCAGTTCTTC
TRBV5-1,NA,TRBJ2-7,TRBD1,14,CASSWDSLSYEQYF,TGCGCCAGCAGCTGGGACAGTCTCTCCTACGAGCAGTACTTC
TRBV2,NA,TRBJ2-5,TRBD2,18,CASSLFGTSGRKAETQYF,TGTGCCAGCAGCCTGTTTGGGACTAGCGGGAGGAAGGCAGAGACCCAGTACTTC
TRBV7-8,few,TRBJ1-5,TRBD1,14,CASSEDRSNQPQHF,TGTGCCAGCAGCGAGGACAGGAGCAATCAGCCCCAGCATTTT
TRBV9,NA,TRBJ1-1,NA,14,CASSFAGENTEAFF,TGTGCCAGCAGTTTCGCGGGGGAGAACACTGAAGCTTTCTTT
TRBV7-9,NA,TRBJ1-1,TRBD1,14,CASSAKGAGTEAFF,TGTGCCAGCAGCGCAAAGGGGGCTGGCACTGAAGCTTTCTTT
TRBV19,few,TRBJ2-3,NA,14,CASREGVWRATQYF,TGTGCCAGTAGAGAGGGCGTTTGGCGGGCTACGCAGTATTTT
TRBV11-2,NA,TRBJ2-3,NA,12,CASSRYTDTQYF,TGTGCCAGCAGCCGCTATACAGATACGCAGTATTTT
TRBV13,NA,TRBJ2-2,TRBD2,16,CASSLSEGTSSGELFF,TGTGCCAGCAGCTTAAGTGAGGGGACTAGCTCCGGGGAGCTGTTTTTT
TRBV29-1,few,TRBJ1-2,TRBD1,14,CSVEGGQGGYGYTF,TGCAGCGTTGAAGGGGGACAGGGAGGCTATGGCTACACCTTC
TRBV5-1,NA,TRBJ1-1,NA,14,CASSFDRPNTEAFF,TGCGCCAGCAGCTTTGACAGGCCTAACACTGAAGCTTTCTTT
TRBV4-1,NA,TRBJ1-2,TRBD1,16,CASSQDGTGGDYGYTF,TGCGCCAGCAGCCAAGATGGGACAGGGGGCGACTATGGCTACACCTTC
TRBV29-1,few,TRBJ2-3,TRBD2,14,CSGKLAFSTDTQYF,TGCAGCGGGAAACTAGCGTTTAGCACAGATACGCAGTATTTT
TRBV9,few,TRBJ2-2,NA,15,CASSPRTANTGELFF,TGTGCCAGCAGCCCACGGACAGCTAACACCGGGGAGCTGTTTTTT
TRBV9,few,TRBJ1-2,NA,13,CASSATENYGYTF,TGTGCCAGCAGCGCGACAGAGAACTATGGCTACACCTTC
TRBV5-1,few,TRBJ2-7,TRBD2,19,CASSGSGQPLAGGSYEQYF,TGCGCCAGCAGCGGCTCGGGACAGCCACTAGCGGGGGGCTCCTACGAGCAGTACTTC
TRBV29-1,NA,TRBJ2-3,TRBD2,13,CSVDASGSDTQYF,TGCAGCGTTGATGCTAGCGGGAGTGATACGCAGTATTTT
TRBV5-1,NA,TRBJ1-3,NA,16,CASSQAWTDSGNTIYF,TGCGCCAGCAGCCAAGCTTGGACAGACTCTGGAAACACCATATATTTT
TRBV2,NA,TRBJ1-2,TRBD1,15,CASSEGGTENYGYTF,TGTGCCAGCAGCGAAGGCGGGACAGAGAACTATGGCTACACCTTC
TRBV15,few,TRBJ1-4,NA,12,CATSRGSEKLFF,TGTGCCACCAGCAGAGGTAGTGAAAAACTGTTTTTT
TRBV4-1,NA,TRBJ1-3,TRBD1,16,CASSQVSDRVGNTIYF,TGCGCCAGCAGCCAAGTCTCGGACAGGGTTGGAAACACCATATATTTT
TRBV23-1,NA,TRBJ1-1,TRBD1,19,CASSQSFFGQGAGSTEAFF,TGCGCCAGCAGTCAATCGTTCTTCGGACAGGGGGCGGGTAGCACTGAAGCTTTCTTT